These 4 T cell receptor beta chains were sequenced from one sample in a study of T-cell reconstitution after alpha-beta-depleted transplantation in children. Unique molecular identifiers featured in how the TCRbeta library was prepared. TCRdb reanalysed the PCR reads using MiXCR and keeps one entry per CDR3 protein. The data contain some 530,000 distinct CDR3 sequences, around 12% of them singletons. Sequencing used PBMCs from the stem cell graft donor, obtained from the stem cell graft. All receptors come from a human donor who donated a stem cell graft to a child with combined immunodeficiency.

This clonotype occurred a few times. The rearrangement links TRBV7-9 to TRBJ2-5; TRBD2 is a possible D gene (6 bases). The CDR3 runs to 14 residues. Trimming pared 5 bases from V and 2 bases from J, leaving 12 bases between. Germline V gene data show CDR1 as SEHNR and CDR2 as FQNEAQ (reference sequence). CDR3 loop: CASSPRGRQETQYF. The CDR3 DNA reads as TGTGCCAGCAGCCCCCGGGGGAGGCAAGAGACCCAGTACTTC.

V and J are TRBV7-6 and TRBJ2-7, with D perhaps TRBD1 (6 bases). V was cut by 4 bases and J by 2 bases, with 12 bases left in between. The CDR3 consists of 14 residues. Germline CDR1 and CDR2: SGHVS and FNYEAQ. CDR3 coding DNA: TGTGCCAGCAGCTACCGGGACACAGCCTACGAGCAGTACTTC. It translates to CASSYRDTAYEQYF.

The chain is built from TRBV12-3 or TRBV12-4 and TRBJ2-7, with 7 positions matching TRBD2. The CDR3 is made up of 14 amino acids. V trimming: 3 bases; J trimming: 3 bases; junction bases outside the gene matches: 5. The CDR3 nucleotides are TGTGCCAGCAGTTTTGCTAGCGGAGACTACGAGCAGTACTTC. This gives the protein CASSFASGDYEQYF.

V gene TRBV4-3 combines with J gene TRBJ2-7, with D possibly being TRBD2 (6 bases). The CDR3 runs to 18 residues. Germline CDR1 and CDR2: LGHNA and YSLEER. Trimming removed 0 bases at V and 4 bases at J, with 22 bases between. DNA for the CDR3: TGCGCCAGCAGCCAAGATTCCGGGGTAGGCTTTAGCGGATACGAGCAGTACTTC. Its protein is CASSQDSGVGFSGYEQYF.